The rows below give T cell receptor beta chains drawn from one sample of a study of blood T cell repertoires in COVID-19. Sequencing was performed with immunoSEQ multiplex PCR; in TCRdb, only in-frame clones are kept and a portion is missing. The table includes approximately 240,000 clones, 84% detected once. Sequencing used peripheral blood. Source of these receptors: a man aged 50-59 years with acute or convalescent COVID-19. Both conserved end residues are part of each CDR3. Fields, in order: J gene, clone size, V gene, D gene, CDR3 protein, CDR3 DNA. The D gene is left open where the match is weak. Some rows mark clone size as missing; the rest say once, few, many or name a class of expanded clone.

TRBJ1-6	once	TRBV2	NA	CASRRGWGSPLHF	TGTGCCAGCAGGCGGGGATGGGGTTCACCCCTCCACTTT
TRBJ1-1	NA	TRBV6-5	NA	CASSWHSNTEAFF	TGTGCCAGCAGTTGGCACAGCAACACTGAAGCTTTCTTT
TRBJ1-1	NA	TRBV5-6	TRBD1	CASSARDRGFRAFF	TGTGCCAGCAGCGCCCGGGACAGGGGTTTTCGAGCTTTCTTT
TRBJ1-3	NA	TRBV18	NA	CASSPTVSGNTIYF	TGTGCCAGCTCACCTACAGTCTCTGGAAACACCATATATTTT
TRBJ1-6	NA	TRBV5-1	TRBD1	CASSSGTGYDSPLHF	TGCGCCAGCAGCTCCGGGACAGGGTATGATTCACCCCTCCACTTT
TRBJ1-2	NA	TRBV19	TRBD1	CASSDRLADGYTF	TGTGCCAGCTCGGACAGGCTGGCAGACGGCTACACCTTC
TRBJ1-2	NA	TRBV5-6	NA	CASSLFSGNYGYTF	TGTGCCAGCAGCTTGTTTTCAGGAAACTATGGCTACACCTTC
TRBJ1-2	NA	TRBV2	NA	CASKERDYGYTF	TGTGCCAGCAAGGAGAGGGACTATGGCTACACCTTC
TRBJ2-1	NA	TRBV28	TRBD2	CASRSSGDSYNEQFF	TGTGCCAGCAGGTCAAGCGGGGACTCCTACAATGAGCAGTTCTTC
TRBJ2-7	NA	TRBV29-1	TRBD2	CSVQGGGGRGYEQYF	TGCAGCGTCCAAGGCGGGGGAGGACGGGGCTACGAGCAGTACTTC
TRBJ2-1	NA	TRBV24-1	TRBD2	CATSDLGTSYSEQFF	TGTGCCACCAGTGATCTGGGGACTAGCTACAGTGAGCAGTTCTTC